A selection of T cell receptor beta chains follows, all from one sample in a study of blood T cell repertoires in COVID-19. The table came from immunoSEQ multiplex PCR; TCRdb's copy has only in-frame clones and leaves some out. The data contain more than 150,000 clones, around 85% of them singletons. Sequencing was carried out using peripheral blood. These receptor sequences come from a man in his sixties with acute or convalescent COVID-19. Each CDR3 is given with its conserved first and last residue. Each record gives: V gene, J gene, clone size, D gene, CDR3 protein, CDR3 DNA. D genes are given only for firm matches. Rows give clone size only sometimes, using once, few, many, or a class for an expanded clone.

TRBV11-2	TRBJ1-4	-	TRBD1	CASSPGTGREKLFF	TGTGCCAGCAGCCCCGGGACAGGGCGAGAAAAACTGTTTTTT
TRBV5-1	TRBJ1-1	-	-	CASRAGPDFNTEAFF	TGCGCCAGCAGGGCGGGACCTGATTTTAACACTGAAGCTTTCTTT
TRBV27	TRBJ1-5	-	TRBD1	CASRGTGGSNQPQHF	TGTGCCAGCAGGGGGACAGGGGGTAGCAATCAGCCCCAGCATTTT
TRBV11-1	TRBJ2-2	-	TRBD2	CASSFGSAGVTGELFF	TGTGCCAGCAGCTTTGGGTCGGCGGGGGTCACCGGGGAGCTGTTTTTT
TRBV19	TRBJ2-6	-	-	CASSSNSPSGANVLTF	TGTGCCAGTAGTTCCAACAGTCCCTCTGGGGCCAACGTCCTGACTTTC
TRBV6-5	TRBJ2-1	-	-	CASSSPLPSSYNEQFF	TGTGCCAGCAGTTCCCCTTTGCCTAGCTCCTACAATGAGCAGTTCTTC
TRBV9	TRBJ2-2	-	TRBD1	CASSARTGEGNTGELFF	TGTGCCAGCAGCGCCCGGACAGGGGAGGGGAACACCGGGGAGCTGTTTTTT
TRBV7-3	TRBJ2-5	-	TRBD2	CASSLGLDTSTQYF	TGTGCCAGCAGCTTAGGACTAGACACCTCGACCCAGTACTTC
TRBV7-9	TRBJ2-7	-	TRBD2	CASSLDWWREGYEQYF	TGTGCCAGCAGCTTAGACTGGTGGCGGGAGGGGTACGAGCAGTACTTC
TRBV12-3/TRBV12-4	TRBJ2-7	-	-	CASSGGSYEQYF	TGTGCCAGCAGCGGGGGTTCCTACGAGCAGTACTTC
TRBV5-4	TRBJ2-7	-	-	CASSYGSPGSPYEQYF	TGTGCCAGCAGCTACGGTTCTCCAGGGTCTCCCTACGAGCAGTACTTC
TRBV19	TRBJ2-5	once	TRBD2	CASSSGLAENQETQYF	TGTGCCAGTAGTTCGGGACTAGCGGAGAACCAAGAGACCCAGTACTTC
TRBV5-1	TRBJ2-2	-	TRBD1	CASSRTGDGGELFF	TGCGCCAGCTCCCGGACAGGGGACGGCGGGGAGCTGTTTTTT
TRBV19	TRBJ1-1	-	TRBD1	CASSMRGRSAEAFF	TGTGCCAGTAGTATGAGGGGGCGGTCCGCTGAAGCTTTCTTT
TRBV28	TRBJ2-7	-	-	CASSRFYEQYF	TGTGCCAGCAGTCGGTTCTACGAGCAGTACTTC
TRBV24-1	TRBJ1-1	-	TRBD1	CATSDTRGHHTEAFF	TGTGCCACCAGTGATACCAGGGGGCATCACACTGAAGCTTTCTTT
TRBV6-1	TRBJ1-2	-	TRBD1	CASSEADRANYGYTF	TGTGCCAGCAGTGAAGCGGACAGGGCTAACTATGGCTACACCTTC
TRBV9	TRBJ2-1	-	TRBD2	CASSLRLAGPSGQFF	TGTGCCAGCAGCTTGCGACTAGCGGGGCCCTCGGGGCAGTTCTTC
TRBV27	TRBJ2-7	-	-	CASATRTGYEQYF	TGTGCCAGCGCGACCCGAACAGGGTACGAGCAGTACTTC
TRBV11-2	TRBJ1-2	many	-	CASSFRSYGYTF	TGTGCCAGCAGCTTCCGGAGCTATGGCTACACCTTC
TRBV19	TRBJ1-5	few	-	CASRTVSDQPQHF	TGTGCCAGTAGGACAGTGTCGGATCAGCCCCAGCATTTT
TRBV7-9	TRBJ1-2	-	-	CASSQIIGREKGYYGYTF	TGTGCCAGCAGTCAAATTATAGGGAGAGAAAAGGGATACTATGGCTACACCTTC
TRBV10-2	TRBJ2-1	-	TRBD2	CASLTSGGSNEQFF	TGCGCCAGCTTGACTAGCGGGGGCTCCAATGAGCAGTTCTTC